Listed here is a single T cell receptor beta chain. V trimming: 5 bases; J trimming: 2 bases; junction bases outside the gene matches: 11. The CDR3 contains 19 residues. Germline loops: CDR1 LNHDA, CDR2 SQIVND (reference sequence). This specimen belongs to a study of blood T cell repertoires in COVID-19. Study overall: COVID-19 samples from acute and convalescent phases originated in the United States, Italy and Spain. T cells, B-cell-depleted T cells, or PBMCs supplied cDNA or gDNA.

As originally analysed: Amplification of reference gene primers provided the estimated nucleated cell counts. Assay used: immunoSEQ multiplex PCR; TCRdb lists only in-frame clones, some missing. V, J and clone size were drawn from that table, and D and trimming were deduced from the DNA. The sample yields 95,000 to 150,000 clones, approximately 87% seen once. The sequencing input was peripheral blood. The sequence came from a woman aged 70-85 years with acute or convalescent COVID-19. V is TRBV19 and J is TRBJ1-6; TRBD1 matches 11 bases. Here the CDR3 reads CASSLQGQGVPPYNSPLHF. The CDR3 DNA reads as TGTGCCAGTAGTCTGCAGGGACAGGGGGTCCCCCCCTATAATTCACCCCTCCACTTT. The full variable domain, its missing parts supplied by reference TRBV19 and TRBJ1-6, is DGGITQSPKYLFRKEGQNVTLSCEQNLNHDAMYWYRQDPGQGLRLIYYSQIVNDFQKGDIAEGYSVSREKKESFPLTVTSAQKNPTAFYLCASSLQGQGVPPYNSPLHFGNGTRLTVT.